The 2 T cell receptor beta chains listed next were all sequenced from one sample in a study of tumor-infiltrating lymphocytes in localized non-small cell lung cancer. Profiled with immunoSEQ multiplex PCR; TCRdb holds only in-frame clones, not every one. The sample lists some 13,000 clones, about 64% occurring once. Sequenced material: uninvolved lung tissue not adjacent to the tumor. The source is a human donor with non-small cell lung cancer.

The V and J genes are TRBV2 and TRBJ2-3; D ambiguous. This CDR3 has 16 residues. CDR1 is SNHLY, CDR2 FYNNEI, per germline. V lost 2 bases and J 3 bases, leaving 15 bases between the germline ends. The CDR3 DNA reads TGTGCCAGCAGTGAAAGGGTTGGTCTACTTACAGATACGCAGTATTTT. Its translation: CASSERVGLLTDTQYF.

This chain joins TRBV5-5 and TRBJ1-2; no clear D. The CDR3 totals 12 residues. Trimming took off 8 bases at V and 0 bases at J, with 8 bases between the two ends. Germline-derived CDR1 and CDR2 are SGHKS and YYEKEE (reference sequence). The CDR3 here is CASQEANYGYTF. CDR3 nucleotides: TGTGCCAGTCAGGAAGCTAACTATGGCTACACCTTC.